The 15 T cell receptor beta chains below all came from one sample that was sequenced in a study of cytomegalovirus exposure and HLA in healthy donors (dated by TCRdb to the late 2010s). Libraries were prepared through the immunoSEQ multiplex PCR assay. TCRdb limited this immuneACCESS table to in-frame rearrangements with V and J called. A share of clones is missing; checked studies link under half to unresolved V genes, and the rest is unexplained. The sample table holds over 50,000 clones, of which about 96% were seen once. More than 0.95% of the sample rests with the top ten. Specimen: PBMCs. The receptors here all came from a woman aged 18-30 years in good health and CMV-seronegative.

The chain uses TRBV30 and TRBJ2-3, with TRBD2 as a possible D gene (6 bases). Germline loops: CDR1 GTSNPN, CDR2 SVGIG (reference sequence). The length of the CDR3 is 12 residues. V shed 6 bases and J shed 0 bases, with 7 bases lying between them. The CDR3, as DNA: TGTGCCTGTGGGGGGAGCACAGATACGCAGTATTTT. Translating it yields CACGGSTDTQYF.

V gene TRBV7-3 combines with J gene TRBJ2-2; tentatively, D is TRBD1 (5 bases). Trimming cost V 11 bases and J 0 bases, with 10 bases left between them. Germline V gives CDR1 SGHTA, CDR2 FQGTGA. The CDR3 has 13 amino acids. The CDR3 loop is CASAGSNTGELFF. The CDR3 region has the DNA TGTGCCTCGGCAGGGTCGAACACCGGGGAGCTGTTTTTT.

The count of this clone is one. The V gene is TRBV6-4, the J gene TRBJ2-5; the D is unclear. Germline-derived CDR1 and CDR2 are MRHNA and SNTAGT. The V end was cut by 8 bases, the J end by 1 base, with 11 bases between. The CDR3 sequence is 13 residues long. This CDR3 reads CASSQWAQETQYF. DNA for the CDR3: TGTGCCAGCTCCCAGTGGGCCCAAGAGACCCAGTACTTC.

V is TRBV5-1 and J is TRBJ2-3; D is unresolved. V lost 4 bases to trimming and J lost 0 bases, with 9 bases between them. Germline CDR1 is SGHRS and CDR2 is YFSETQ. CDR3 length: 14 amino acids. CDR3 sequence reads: CASSPGASTDTQYF. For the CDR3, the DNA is TGCGCCAGCAGCCCAGGCGCTAGCACAGATACGCAGTATTTT.

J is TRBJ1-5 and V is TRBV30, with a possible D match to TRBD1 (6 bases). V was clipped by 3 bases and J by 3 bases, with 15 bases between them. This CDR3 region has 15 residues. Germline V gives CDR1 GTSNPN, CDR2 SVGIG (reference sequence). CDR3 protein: CAWSQGFGTNQPQHF. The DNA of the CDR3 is TGTGCCTGGAGCCAGGGGTTCGGCACCAATCAGCCCCAGCATTTT.

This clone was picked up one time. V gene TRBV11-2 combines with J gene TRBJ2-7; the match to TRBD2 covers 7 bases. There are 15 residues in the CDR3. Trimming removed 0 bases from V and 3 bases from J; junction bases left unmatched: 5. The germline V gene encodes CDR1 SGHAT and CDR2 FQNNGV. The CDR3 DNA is TGTGCCAGCAGCTTAGATCGTAGGGAGGGCTACGAGCAGTACTTC. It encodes CASSLDRREGYEQYF.

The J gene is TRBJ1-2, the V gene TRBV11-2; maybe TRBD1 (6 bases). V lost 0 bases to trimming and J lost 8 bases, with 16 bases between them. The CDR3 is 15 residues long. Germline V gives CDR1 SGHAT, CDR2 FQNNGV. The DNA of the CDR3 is TGTGCCAGCAGCTTAGATGTGGTGGGGGCGCAAGGCTACACCTTC. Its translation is CASSLDVVGAQGYTF.

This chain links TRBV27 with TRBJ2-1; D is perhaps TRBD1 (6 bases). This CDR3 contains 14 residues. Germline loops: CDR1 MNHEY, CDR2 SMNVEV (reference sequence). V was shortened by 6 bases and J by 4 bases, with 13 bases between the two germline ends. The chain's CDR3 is CASSRTELYNEQFF. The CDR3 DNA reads TGTGCCAGCAGCCGGACAGAGTTGTACAATGAGCAGTTCTTC.

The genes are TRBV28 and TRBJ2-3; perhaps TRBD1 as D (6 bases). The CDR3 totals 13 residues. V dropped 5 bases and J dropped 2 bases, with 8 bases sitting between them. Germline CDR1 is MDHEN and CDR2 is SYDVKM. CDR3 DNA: TGTGCCAGCAGTCGGACAGACACAGATACGCAGTATTTT. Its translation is CASSRTDTDTQYF. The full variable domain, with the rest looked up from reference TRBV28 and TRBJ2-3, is DVKVTQSSRYLVKRTGEKVFLECVQDMDHENMFWYRQDPGLGLRLIYFSYDVKMKEKGDIPEGYSVSREKKERFSLILESASTNQTSMYLCASSRTDTDTQYFGPGTRLTVL.

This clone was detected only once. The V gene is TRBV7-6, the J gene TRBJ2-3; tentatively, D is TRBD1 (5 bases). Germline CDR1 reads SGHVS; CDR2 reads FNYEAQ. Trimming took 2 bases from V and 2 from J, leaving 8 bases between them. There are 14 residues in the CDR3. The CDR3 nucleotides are TGTGCCAGCAGCTTACTTGGGGCCACAGATACGCAGTATTTT. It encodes CASSLLGATDTQYF.

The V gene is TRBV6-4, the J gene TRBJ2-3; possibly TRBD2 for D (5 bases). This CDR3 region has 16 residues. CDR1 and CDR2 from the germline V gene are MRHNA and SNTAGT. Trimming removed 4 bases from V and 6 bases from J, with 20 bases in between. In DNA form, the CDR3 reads TGTGCCAGCAGTGCGGGGTTTGAGGGAGCGGAGGATACGCAGTATTTT. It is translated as CASSAGFEGAEDTQYF.

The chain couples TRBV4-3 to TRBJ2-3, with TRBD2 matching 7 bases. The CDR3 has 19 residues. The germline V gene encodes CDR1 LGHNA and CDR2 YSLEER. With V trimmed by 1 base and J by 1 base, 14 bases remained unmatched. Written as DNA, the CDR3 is TGCGCCAGCAGCCAAGTGTGGGACTACCGATGCCCTTGCACAGATACGCAGTATTTT. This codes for CASSQVWDYRCPCTDTQYF.

In DNA form, the CDR3 reads TGTGCCAGCAGCCCAAGGGGAGGACAGGCGAACACTGAAGCTTTCTTT. Residues: CASSPRGGQANTEAFF. The chain joins TRBV7-3 to TRBJ1-1, with 7 bases matching TRBD1. This CDR3 is 16 amino acids long. The J segment lost 1 base and the V segment lost 5 bases, leaving 10 bases of the junction unmatched. Germline lookup yields CDR1 SGHTA and CDR2 FQGTGA.

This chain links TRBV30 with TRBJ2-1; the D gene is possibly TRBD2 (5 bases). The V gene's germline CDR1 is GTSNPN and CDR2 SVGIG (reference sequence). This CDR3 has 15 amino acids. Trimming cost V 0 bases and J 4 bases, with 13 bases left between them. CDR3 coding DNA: TGTGCCTGGAGTGTGGGCTCCCGGAGGTACAATGAGCAGTTCTTC. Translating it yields CAWSVGSRRYNEQFF.

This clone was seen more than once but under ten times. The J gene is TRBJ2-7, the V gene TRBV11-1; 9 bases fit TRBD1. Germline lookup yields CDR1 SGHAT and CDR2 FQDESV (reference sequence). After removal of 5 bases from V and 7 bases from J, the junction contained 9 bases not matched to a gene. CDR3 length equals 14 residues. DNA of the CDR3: TGTGCCAGCAGCCCCGGGACAGGGCTGGGGGAGCAGTACTTC. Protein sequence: CASSPGTGLGEQYF.